Listed below are T cell receptor beta chains from one sample, sequenced in a study of blood T cell repertoires in COVID-19. The method was immunoSEQ multiplex PCR; TCRdb's version includes in-frame clones alone and lacks a portion of them. This sample has 15,000 to 17,000 clones, with around four fifths found just once. Source material: peripheral blood. These receptors originate from a man older than 75 with active or convalescent COVID-19. CDR3s leave out the opening cysteine and the closing phenylalanine or tryptophan. Each record gives: V gene, D gene, J gene, CDR3 length, CDR3 protein. The D gene is left open where the match is weak.

>TRBV7-8|TRBD1|TRBJ2-6|13
ASSLRDSRANVLT
>TRBV5-4|TRBD2|TRBJ2-3|14
ASSLALAGGTDTQY
>TRBV28|TRBD1|TRBJ1-1|15
ASSSVWQGDPNTEAF
>TRBV5-4|NA|TRBJ1-2|13
ASSLVGGVNYGYT
>TRBV2|TRBD1|TRBJ1-1|13
ASQGDRGVNTEAF
>TRBV30|TRBD1|TRBJ1-4|12
AWTTGGLGEKLF
>TRBV4-1|NA|TRBJ2-1|14
ASSQDDSTSYNEQF
>TRBV2|NA|TRBJ2-3|12
ASSWTSATDTQY
>TRBV11-2|NA|TRBJ1-6|12
ASSQTDAYSPLH
>TRBV6-1|NA|TRBJ1-1|11
ASSGGGSTEAF
>TRBV5-4|TRBD2|TRBJ2-3|13
ASSAGLAGTDTQY
>TRBV7-6|TRBD1|TRBJ1-5|14
ASSQDGQDSAQPQH
>TRBV5-1|TRBD1|TRBJ2-7|13
ASSLVDRVTREQY
>TRBV5-4|NA|TRBJ2-1|12
ASSLVGDTNEQF
>TRBV2|TRBD1|TRBJ1-5|14
ASSPDRAGGNQPQH
>TRBV15|NA|TRBJ1-4|12
ATSARRSKEKLF
>TRBV2|NA|TRBJ2-2|12
ASSDMQGTGELF
>TRBV6-5|NA|TRBJ1-1|11
ASSYGRQREAF
>TRBV7-2|NA|TRBJ1-6|12
ASSLHRADSPLH
>TRBV2|TRBD1|TRBJ1-2|12
ASSVRTGDDGYT
>TRBV13|TRBD1|TRBJ2-3|15
ASSTGLGTERTDTQY
>TRBV15|NA|TRBJ1-5|11
ATSRGPNQPQH
>TRBV30|NA|TRBJ1-1|10
AWSGGYTEAF
>TRBV14|NA|TRBJ1-1|14
ASSQGGGDRSTEAF
>TRBV9|NA|TRBJ2-5|15
ASSADRNSGGQETQY
>TRBV5-6|NA|TRBJ1-5|11
ASSLGDNQPQH
>TRBV5-1|NA|TRBJ2-5|13
ASSEAGTPQETQY
>TRBV7-9|TRBD1|TRBJ1-2|15
ASSLRPPGGFVYGYT
>TRBV19|TRBD1|TRBJ1-2|14
ASRQIDRGFHYGYT
>TRBV19|TRBD1|TRBJ1-1|12
ASSKDRRGTEAF
>TRBV6-5|NA|TRBJ1-2|11
ASGSGEGRRYT